One and the same sample provided the 30 T cell receptor beta chains below, sequenced in a study of CXCR3-negative and CXCR3-positive naive CD8 T cells (dated by TCRdb to the late 2010s). Paper-wide results and their limitations: Compared with CXCR3-negative naive cells, CXCR3-positive naive cells had TRB CDR3s with higher hydrophobicity (lower Kidera factor 4), lower energy, and higher strength and volume indices.

Their antigen targets remain unknown. The data were produced on a NextSeq 550. The Human TCR Profiling Kit (MiLaboratory) was used to prepare UMI-labeled 5' RACE TRB cDNA libraries. TCRdb reprocessed the reads, and each CDR3 protein sequence is entered once, without DNA. The sample table holds about 150,000 distinct CDR3 sequences. The ten largest clones add up to 0.45% to 0.55% of the sample. Specimen: naive CXCR3+ CD8+ T cells from blood. The cell subset or site label, as the study defines it: CD45RO-CCR7+CD27+CD95- naive CD8+ T cells expressing CXCR3 (TNR3+). These receptors originate from a human donor in good health. Some clones in this sample may be carry-over from other donors' samples.

The rearrangement uses TRBV28 and TRBJ2-7; the D call of TRBD2 rests on TCRdb alone, since no DNA is present to check it. Germline V gives CDR1 MDHEN, CDR2 SYDVKM. There are 15 residues in the CDR3. CDR3: CASTGGLADSYEQYF.

This chain links TRBV29-1 with TRBJ2-7; TCRdb calls TRBD1, which cannot be checked without DNA. Germline V gene data show CDR1 as SQVTM and CDR2 as ANQGSEA. This CDR3 has 14 residues. The CDR3 is CSAEGGESSYEQYF.

This sequence joins TRBV6-1 and TRBJ2-4. The germline V gene has CDR1 MNHNS and CDR2 SASEGT. CDR3 length: 14 amino acids. This chain's CDR3 is CASSETLAKNIQYF.

The chain recombines TRBV7-6 with TRBJ2-7; the D call from TCRdb, TRBD2, cannot be confirmed without DNA. The CDR3 spans 16 residues. Germline values: CDR1 SGHVS, CDR2 FNYEAQ. This CDR3 is CASSLGSGLSSYEQYF. The whole variable domain, filled in from reference TRBV7-6 and TRBJ2-7, reads GAGVSQSPRYKVTKRGQDVALRCDPISGHVSLYWYRQALGQGPEFLTYFNYEAQQDKSGLPNDRFSAERPEGSISTLTIQRTEQRDSAMYRCASSLGSGLSSYEQYFGPGTRLTVT.

The chain is built from TRBV2 and TRBJ2-5; TCRdb calls TRBD2, which cannot be checked without DNA. Germline V CDR1 and CDR2: SNHLY, FYNNEI. CDR3 length: 18 amino acids. The CDR3: CASSERVREGDYMETQYF. Using reference TRBV2 and TRBJ2-5 for the parts outside the CDR3, the full variable domain is EPEVTQTPSHQVTQMGQEVILRCVPISNHLYFYWYRQILGQKVEFLVSFYNNEISEKSEIFDDQFSVERPDGSNFTLKIRSTKLEDSAMYFCASSERVREGDYMETQYFGPGTRLLVL.

V and J are TRBV7-6 and TRBJ2-7; TCRdb lists TRBD1, though no DNA is available to test this call. Looked up from germline, CDR1 is SGHVS and CDR2 is FNYEAQ. The CDR3 spans 13 residues. CDR3 in amino acids: CASSLDRDHEQYF. The variable domain in full, with the rest retrieved from reference TRBV7-6 and TRBJ2-7, is GAGVSQSPRYKVTKRGQDVALRCDPISGHVSLYWYRQALGQGPEFLTYFNYEAQQDKSGLPNDRFSAERPEGSISTLTIQRTEQRDSAMYRCASSLDRDHEQYFGPGTRLTVT.

V gene TRBV12-3 or TRBV12-4 combines with J gene TRBJ2-5; TCRdb lists TRBD1, though no DNA is available to test this call. The CDR3 contains 15 residues. The chain's CDR3 is CASSAGTGDQETQYF.

The rearrangement links TRBV29-1 to TRBJ1-1; the D call of TRBD1 rests on TCRdb alone, since no DNA is present to check it. CDR3 length: 12 residues. The germline CDR1 and CDR2 sequences are SQVTM and ANQGSEA. The CDR3 spells CSAIPGGTEAFF.

This sequence joins TRBV7-4 and TRBJ1-3; as DNA is missing, the TRBD1 call by TCRdb cannot be tested. This CDR3 is 14 amino acids long. The V gene's germline CDR1 is SGHVT and CDR2 SQSDAQ. CDR3 region: CASSVEGSGNTIYF.

The rearrangement joins TRBV28 to TRBJ2-3; TCRdb designates TRBD1, a call that cannot be tested without DNA. CDR1 is MDHEN and CDR2 is SYDVKM in the germline V gene. The CDR3 extends over 16 amino acids. The CDR3 here is CASSIPGHPGMITQYF.

The rearrangement links TRBV5-1 to TRBJ2-5; lacking DNA, the TRBD1 call made by TCRdb goes unchecked. CDR1 and CDR2 (germline): SGHRS, YFSETQ. The length of the CDR3 is 15 residues. Here the CDR3 reads CASSFRGGEKETQYF.

This chain connects TRBV5-1 to TRBJ2-1; the D call from TCRdb, TRBD2, cannot be confirmed without DNA. CDR3 size: 13 residues. The V gene's germline CDR1 is SGHRS and CDR2 YFSETQ. The CDR3 reads CASSGALSNEQFF. Full variable domain (remainder filled in from reference TRBV5-1 and TRBJ2-1): KAGVTQTPRYLIKTRGQQVTLSCSPISGHRSVSWYQQTPGQGLQFLFEYFSETQRNKGNFPGRFSGRQFSNSRSEMNVSTLELGDSALYLCASSGALSNEQFFGPGTRLTVL.

This chain uses TRBV29-1 with TRBJ2-2; TCRdb lists TRBD1, though no DNA is available to test this call. The CDR3 spans 11 residues. Germline loops: CDR1 SQVTM, CDR2 ANQGSEA. Here the CDR3 reads CSVGTTGELFF.

The chain recombines TRBV7-9 with TRBJ1-1; with no DNA, the TCRdb D assignment of TRBD1 cannot be verified. This CDR3 contains 17 residues. Germline CDR1 SEHNR, CDR2 FQNEAQ (reference sequence). The CDR3 sequence: CASSSWTGRRTNTEAFF.

The V gene is TRBV9, the J gene TRBJ1-4; TCRdb proposes TRBD1, but this gene call is untestable without DNA. The CDR3 contains 15 residues. The germline V gene has CDR1 SGDLS and CDR2 YYNGEE. The CDR3 region is CASSVGDATNEKLFF.

The chain employs TRBV20-1 and TRBJ2-7; there is no DNA to check the TCRdb D call of TRBD2. Per the germline V gene, CDR1 is DFQATT and CDR2 is SNEGSKA (reference sequence). The CDR3 runs to 12 residues. The CDR3: CSASGRQYEQYF.

The rearrangement uses TRBV5-1 and TRBJ2-7; TCRdb outputs TRBD1, but without DNA this stays unchecked. Germline V gene lookup returns CDR1 SGHRS and CDR2 YFSETQ. The CDR3 runs to 15 residues. The CDR3 loop is CASSLSGGAWYEQYF.

The chain couples TRBV20-1 to TRBJ2-7; TCRdb indicates TRBD2, and absent DNA this call remains unverified. The CDR3 covers 14 residues. The germline V gene encodes CDR1 DFQATT and CDR2 SNEGSKA (reference sequence). The CDR3 here is CSAQRRTSGYEQYF.

The V call is TRBV19, the J call TRBJ1-1. CDR1 LNHDA and CDR2 SQIVND come from the germline V gene (reference sequence). This CDR3 spans 12 amino acids. CDR3: CASRGRDTEAFF.

The chain couples TRBV30 to TRBJ1-4; TCRdb outputs TRBD1, but without DNA this stays unchecked. The CDR3 length is 18 residues. The V gene's germline CDR1 is GTSNPN and CDR2 SVGIG (reference sequence). The CDR3 here is CAWSRPHGRKTTNEKLFF. The full variable domain, its missing parts supplied by reference TRBV30 and TRBJ1-4, is SQTIHQWPATLVQPVGSPLSLECTVEGTSNPNLYWYRQAAGRGLQLLFYSVGIGQISSEVPQNLSASRPQDRQFILSSKKLLLSDSGFYLCAWSRPHGRKTTNEKLFFGSGTQLSVL.

The chain links TRBV5-4 to TRBJ2-1; TCRdb picks TRBD1, but there is no DNA to check that call. Looked up from germline, CDR1 is SGHNT and CDR2 is YYREEE (reference sequence). This CDR3 region has 15 residues. CDR3 loop: CASSLRGGLSNEQFF.

The chain combines TRBV4-1 with TRBJ2-2; TCRdb's assignment of TRBD2 cannot be checked, as there is no DNA. This CDR3 contains 16 residues. Germline V gene sequence: CDR1 MGHRA, CDR2 YSYEKL. The chain's CDR3 is CASSQVANQQSGELFF.

This CDR3 reads CASSLGPRTSFRQFF. The chain combines TRBV7-9 with TRBJ2-1; TCRdb designates TRBD2, a call that cannot be tested without DNA. Germline V gene sequence: CDR1 SEHNR, CDR2 FQNEAQ (reference sequence). The CDR3 spans 15 residues.

The rearrangement uses TRBV9 and TRBJ2-1; absent DNA, TCRdb's TRBD2 call cannot be checked. CDR1 SGDLS and CDR2 YYNGEE come from the germline V gene. The CDR3 is 18 amino acids. CDR3 loop: CASSAGTSGGFAYNEQFF.

J is TRBJ2-5 and V is TRBV7-2; there is no DNA to check the TCRdb D call of TRBD1. The germline CDR1 and CDR2 sequences are SGHTA and FQGNSA. The CDR3 length is 17 residues. The CDR3 spells CASRPASGGASYETQYF. The full variable domain, with the rest looked up from reference TRBV7-2 and TRBJ2-5, is GAGVSQSPSNKVTEKGKDVELRCDPISGHTALYWYRQSLGQGLEFLIYFQGNSAPDKSGLPSDRFSAERTGGSVSTLTIQRTQQEDSAVYLCASRPASGGASYETQYFGPGTRLLVL.

The rearrangement uses TRBV7-9 and TRBJ2-2; TCRdb outputs TRBD1, but without DNA this stays unchecked. The CDR3 sequence is 14 residues long. CDR1 is SEHNR, CDR2 FQNEAQ, per germline (reference sequence). Here the CDR3 reads CASSTGTNTGELFF.

The CDR3 protein is CASSYSAYNEQFF. The rearrangement links TRBV6-2 or TRBV6-3 to TRBJ2-1. The germline gives CDR1 MNHEY, CDR2 SVGEGT. The CDR3 consists of 13 residues.

V gene TRBV19 combines with J gene TRBJ2-5; TCRdb's D call, TRBD2, is unchecked because there is no DNA. The V gene's germline CDR1 is LNHDA and CDR2 SQIVND (reference sequence). CDR3 length: 16 amino acids. This chain's CDR3 is CASSIRAAGVSETQYF.

CDR3 region: CASSFLASGYNEQFF. The V and J genes are TRBV7-3 and TRBJ2-1; TCRdb's assignment of TRBD2 cannot be checked, as there is no DNA. The CDR3 has 15 amino acids. Germline V gene lookup returns CDR1 SGHTA and CDR2 FQGTGA.

This chain joins TRBV5-1 and TRBJ2-5; with no DNA, the TCRdb D assignment of TRBD1 cannot be verified. The CDR3 sequence is 17 residues long. Germline V lookup: CDR1 SGHRS, CDR2 YFSETQ. CDR3 in amino acids: CASSFGWGEGGQETQYF.